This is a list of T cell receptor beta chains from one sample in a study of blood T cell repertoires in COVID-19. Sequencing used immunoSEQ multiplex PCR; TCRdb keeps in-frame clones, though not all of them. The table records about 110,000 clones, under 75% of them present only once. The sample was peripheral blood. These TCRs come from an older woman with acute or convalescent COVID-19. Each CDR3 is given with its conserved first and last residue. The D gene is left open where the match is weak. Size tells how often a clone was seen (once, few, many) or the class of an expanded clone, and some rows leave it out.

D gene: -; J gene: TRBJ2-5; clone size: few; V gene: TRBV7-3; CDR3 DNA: TGTGCCAGCAGCTTAGGCTTCCTCCAAGAGACCCAGTACTTC; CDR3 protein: CASSLGFLQETQYF
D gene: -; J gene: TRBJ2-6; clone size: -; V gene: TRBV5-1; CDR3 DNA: TGCGCCAGCAGCTTGCTGGGGGGTGGGAGTGGGGCCAACGTCCTGACTTTC; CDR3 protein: CASSLLGGGSGANVLTF
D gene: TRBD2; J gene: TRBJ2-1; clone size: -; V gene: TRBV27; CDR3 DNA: TGTGCCAGCAGTCCACTACCCCCCCTAGCGGGGGGGGAGGATGAGCAGTTCTTC; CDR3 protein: CASSPLPPLAGGEDEQFF
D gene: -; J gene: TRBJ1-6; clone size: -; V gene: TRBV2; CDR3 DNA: TGTGCCAGCAGGTTGACAGATAATTCACCCCTCCACTTT; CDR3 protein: CASRLTDNSPLHF
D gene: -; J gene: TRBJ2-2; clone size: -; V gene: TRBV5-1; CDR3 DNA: TGCGCCAGCAGTCTTGGACAGCATTCAACCGGGGAGCTGTTTTTT; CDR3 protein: CASSLGQHSTGELFF
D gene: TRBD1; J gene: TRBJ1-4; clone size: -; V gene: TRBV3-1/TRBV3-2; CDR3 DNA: TGTGCCAGCAGCCGATGGACAGGACCTAATGAAAAACTGTTTTTT; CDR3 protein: CASSRWTGPNEKLFF
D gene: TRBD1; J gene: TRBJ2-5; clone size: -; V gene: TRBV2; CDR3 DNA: TGTGCCAGCAGTCTCCGGGACAGGGGGCTGCAAGAGACCCAGTACTTC; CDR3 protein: CASSLRDRGLQETQYF
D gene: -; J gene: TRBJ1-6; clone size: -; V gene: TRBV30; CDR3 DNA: TGTGCCTGGACCTCATCATCTAGGAATTCACCCCTCCACTTT; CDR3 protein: CAWTSSSRNSPLHF
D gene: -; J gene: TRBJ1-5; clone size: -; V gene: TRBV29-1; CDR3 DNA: TGCAGCGTGTCCGGGACACCAAATCAGCCCCAGCATTTT; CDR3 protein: CSVSGTPNQPQHF
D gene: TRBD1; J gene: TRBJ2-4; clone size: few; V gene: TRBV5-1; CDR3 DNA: TGCGCCAGCAGCTTGGCGGGGGACAGGAAAAACATTCAGTACTTC; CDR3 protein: CASSLAGDRKNIQYF
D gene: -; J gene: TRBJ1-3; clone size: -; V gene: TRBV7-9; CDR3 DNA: TGTGCCAGCAGCTCCTCGAGGAGGGATTCTGGAAACACCATATATTTT; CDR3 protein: CASSSSRRDSGNTIYF
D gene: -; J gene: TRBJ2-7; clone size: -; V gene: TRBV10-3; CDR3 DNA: TGTGCCATCAGTGAGCGAGGGGGAAGCTCCTACGAGCAGTACTTC; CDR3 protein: CAISERGGSSYEQYF
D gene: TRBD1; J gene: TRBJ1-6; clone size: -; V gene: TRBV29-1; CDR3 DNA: TGCAGCGTTGGTAGGGACAGGGATTCACCCCTCCACTTT; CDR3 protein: CSVGRDRDSPLHF
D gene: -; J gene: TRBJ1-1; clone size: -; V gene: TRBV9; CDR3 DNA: TGTGCCAGCAGCGAATGGGGGCGTGGGGACACTGAAGCTTTCTTT; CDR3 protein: CASSEWGRGDTEAFF
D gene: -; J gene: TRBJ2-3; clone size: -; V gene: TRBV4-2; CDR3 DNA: TGTGCCAGCCGTTCTTCCAGCGGAAACCCCACAGATACGCAGTATTTT; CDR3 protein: CASRSSSGNPTDTQYF